What follows is one T cell receptor beta chain and its context. Its antigen is not known. Germline V CDR1 and CDR2: SNHLY, FYNNEI. Trimming shortened V by 6 bases and J by 8 bases, and 16 bases separated the two germline ends. This CDR3 region has 13 residues. The data derive from a study of T-cell reconstitution after alpha-beta-depleted transplantation in children. This sample's TCRbeta library carried unique molecular identifier barcodes. TCRdb analysed the PCR reads with MiXCR anew, one entry per CDR3 protein. Of about 610,000 distinct CDR3 sequences listed, 27% are singletons. Overall study findings and caveats: By one year post-transplant, T-cell counts and diversity largely arose from T cells that were newly produced. The high TCRbeta diversity at day 60 in some patients came from surviving recipient T cells and thymic progenitors. Several hundred expanded graft clones reportedly gave rise to the alpha-beta T cells present about two months after transplant.

Here the sequenced sample was PBMCs, taken before TCRalphabeta/CD19-depleted stem cell transplant. The sequence came from a boy under two years old with Wiskott-Aldrich syndrome, due to receive a stem cell transplant. The V and J genes are TRBV2 and TRBJ1-2, with D possibly being TRBD1 (5 bases). CDR3 nucleotides: TGTGCCAGCAGGGACGATTCAGGGAGAGGCTACACCTTC. Its protein is CASRDDSGRGYTF. The whole variable domain, remainder taken from reference TRBV2 and TRBJ1-2, is EPEVTQTPSHQVTQMGQEVILRCVPISNHLYFYWYRQILGQKVEFLVSFYNNEISEKSEIFDDQFSVERPDGSNFTLKIRSTKLEDSAMYFCASRDDSGRGYTFGSGTRLTVV.